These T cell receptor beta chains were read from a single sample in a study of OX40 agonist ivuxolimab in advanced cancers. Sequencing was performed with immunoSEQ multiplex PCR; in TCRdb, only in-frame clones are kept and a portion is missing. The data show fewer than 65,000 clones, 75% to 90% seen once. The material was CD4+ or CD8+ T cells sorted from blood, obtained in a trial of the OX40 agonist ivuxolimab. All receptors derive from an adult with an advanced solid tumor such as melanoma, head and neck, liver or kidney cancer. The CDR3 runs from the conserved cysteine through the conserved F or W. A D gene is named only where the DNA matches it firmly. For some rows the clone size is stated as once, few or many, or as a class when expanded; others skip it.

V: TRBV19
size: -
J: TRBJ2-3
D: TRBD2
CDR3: CASAGGSSGATDTQYF
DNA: TGTGCCAGTGCCGGCGGCTCCAGCGGGGCCACAGATACGCAGTATTTT

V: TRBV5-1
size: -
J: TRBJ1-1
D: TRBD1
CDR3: CASSSGTGQNTEAFF
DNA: TGCGCCAGCAGTTCAGGGACAGGGCAGAACACTGAAGCTTTCTTT

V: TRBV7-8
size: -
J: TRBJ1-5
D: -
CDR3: CASSLGSRNSNQPQHF
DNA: TGTGCCAGCAGCTTAGGAAGTCGGAATAGCAATCAGCCCCAGCATTTT

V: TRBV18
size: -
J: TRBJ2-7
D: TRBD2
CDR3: CASSPSGGVSSYEQYF
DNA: TGTGCCAGCTCACCTTCGGGAGGGGTGAGCTCCTACGAGCAGTACTTC

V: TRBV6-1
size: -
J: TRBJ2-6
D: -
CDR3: CASSEAGGISGANVLTF
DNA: TGTGCCAGCAGTGAAGCGGGAGGTATCTCTGGGGCCAACGTCCTGACTTTC

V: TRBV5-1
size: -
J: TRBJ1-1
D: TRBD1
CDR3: CASSPGQGLITEAFF
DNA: TGCGCCAGCAGCCCAGGACAGGGATTGATCACTGAAGCTTTCTTT

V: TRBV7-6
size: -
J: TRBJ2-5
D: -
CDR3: CAGSTGTSQETQYF
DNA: TGTGCCGGCAGTACGGGGACTTCCCAAGAGACCCAGTACTTC

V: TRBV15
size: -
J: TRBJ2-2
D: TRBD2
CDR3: CATSKVAVGRAGGGELFF
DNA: TGTGCCACCAGCAAAGTCGCCGTCGGGAGGGCCGGCGGCGGGGAGCTGTTTTTT

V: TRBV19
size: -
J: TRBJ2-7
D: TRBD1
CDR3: CASSPGTGAYPLYEQYF
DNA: TGTGCCAGTAGTCCCGGGACAGGGGCTTATCCCCTCTACGAGCAGTACTTC

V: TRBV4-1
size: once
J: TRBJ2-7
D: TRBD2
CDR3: CASSPPERGGRYEQYF
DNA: TGCGCCAGCAGCCCCCCGGAGCGGGGGGGCAGGTACGAGCAGTACTTC

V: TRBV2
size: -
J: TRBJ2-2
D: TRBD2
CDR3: CASSPTSGRGPGELFF
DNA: TGTGCCAGCAGCCCGACTAGCGGGAGGGGGCCCGGGGAGCTGTTTTTT

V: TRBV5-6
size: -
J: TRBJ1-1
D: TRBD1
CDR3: CASSSGTGATEAFF
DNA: TGTGCCAGCAGCTCCGGGACAGGGGCCACTGAAGCTTTCTTT

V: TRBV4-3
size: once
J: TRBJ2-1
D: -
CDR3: CASSQRSQANEQFF
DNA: TGCGCCAGCAGCCAACGGTCGCAGGCGAATGAGCAGTTCTTC

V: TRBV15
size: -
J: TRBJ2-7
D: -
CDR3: CATSRGPGADYEQYF
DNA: TGTGCCACCAGCAGAGGTCCAGGGGCAGACTACGAGCAGTACTTC

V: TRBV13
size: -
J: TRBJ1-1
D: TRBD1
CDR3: CASSFPDRGRYTEAFF
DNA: TGTGCCAGCAGCTTCCCGGACAGGGGGCGTTACACTGAAGCTTTCTTT

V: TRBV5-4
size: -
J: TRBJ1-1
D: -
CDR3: CASSLSGTEAFF
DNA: TGTGCCAGCAGCTTGTCTGGGACTGAAGCTTTCTTT

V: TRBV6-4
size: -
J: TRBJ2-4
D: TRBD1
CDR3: CASGGQGIAKNIQYF
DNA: TGTGCCAGCGGGGGACAGGGGATAGCCAAAAACATTCAGTACTTC

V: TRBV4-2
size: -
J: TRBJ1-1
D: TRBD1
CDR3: CASSLALQGANTEAFF
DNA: TGTGCCAGCAGCCTAGCCCTCCAGGGGGCGAACACTGAAGCTTTCTTT

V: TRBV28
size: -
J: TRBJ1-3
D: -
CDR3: CATRRGSSGNTIYF
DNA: TGTGCCACTAGGCGAGGAAGCTCTGGAAACACCATATATTTT

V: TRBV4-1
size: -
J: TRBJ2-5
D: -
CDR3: CASSRWRGETQYF
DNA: TGCGCCAGCAGTCGCTGGAGGGGGGAGACCCAGTACTTC

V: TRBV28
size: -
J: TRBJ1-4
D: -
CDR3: CASRPTGGFAEKLFF
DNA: TGTGCCAGCAGACCTACAGGAGGTTTTGCGGAAAAACTGTTTTTT

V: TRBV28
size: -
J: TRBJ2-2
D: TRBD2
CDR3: CASSWGGNTGELFF
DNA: TGTGCCAGCAGTTGGGGGGGGAACACCGGGGAGCTGTTTTTT

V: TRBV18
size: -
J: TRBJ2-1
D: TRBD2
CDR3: CASSPRERGVGNEQFF
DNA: TGTGCCAGCTCACCACGGGAGCGGGGGGTCGGGAATGAGCAGTTCTTC

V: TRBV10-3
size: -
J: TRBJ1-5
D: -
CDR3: CAIGLGGEMNNQPQHF
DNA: TGTGCCATCGGGTTAGGGGGGGAAATGAACAATCAGCCCCAGCATTTT

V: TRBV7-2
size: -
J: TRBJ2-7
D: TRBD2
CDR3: CASSSGLAGGRSSYEQYF
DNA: TGTGCCAGCAGCTCGGGACTAGCGGGGGGGCGGAGCTCCTACGAGCAGTACTTC

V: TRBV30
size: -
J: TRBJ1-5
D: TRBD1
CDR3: CAWSKTGVQPQHF
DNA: TGTGCCTGGAGTAAGACAGGGGTTCAGCCCCAGCATTTT

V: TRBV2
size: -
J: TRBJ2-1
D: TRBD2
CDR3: CASSGFSGRARPYNEQFF
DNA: TGTGCCAGCAGTGGGTTTAGCGGGAGGGCTCGACCCTACAATGAGCAGTTCTTC

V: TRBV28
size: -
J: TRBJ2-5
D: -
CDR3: CASSFGQAGTQYF
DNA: TGTGCCAGCAGTTTTGGGCAGGCAGGGACCCAGTACTTC

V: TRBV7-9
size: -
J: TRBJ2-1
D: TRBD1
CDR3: CASSSWGQGAQGEQFF
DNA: TGTGCCAGCAGCTCCTGGGGACAGGGGGCGCAGGGTGAGCAGTTCTTC

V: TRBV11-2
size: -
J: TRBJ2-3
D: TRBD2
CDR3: CASSWGLGRSTDTQYF
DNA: TGTGCCAGCAGCTGGGGACTAGGACGTAGCACAGATACGCAGTATTTT

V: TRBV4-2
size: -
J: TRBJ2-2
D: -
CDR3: CASSQSLKISGELFF
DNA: TGTGCCAGCAGCCAGTCCTTAAAGATCTCCGGGGAGCTGTTTTTT

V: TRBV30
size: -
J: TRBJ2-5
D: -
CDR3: CAWSPLPGETQYF
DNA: TGTGCCTGGAGTCCCCTGCCCGGAGAGACCCAGTACTTC

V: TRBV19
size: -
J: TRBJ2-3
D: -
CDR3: CASSPWGGTDTQYF
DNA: TGTGCCAGTAGTCCGTGGGGGGGCACAGATACGCAGTATTTT

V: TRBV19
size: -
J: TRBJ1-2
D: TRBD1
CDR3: CASSSGQGVDYGYTF
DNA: TGTGCCAGTAGTTCGGGACAGGGGGTAGACTATGGCTACACCTTC

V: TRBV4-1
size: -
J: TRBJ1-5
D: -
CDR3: CASSQEGRVGNQPQHF
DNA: TGCGCCAGCAGCCAAGAGGGGCGGGTGGGCAATCAGCCCCAGCATTTT

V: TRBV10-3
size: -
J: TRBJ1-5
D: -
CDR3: CAISELGGQPQHF
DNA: TGTGCCATCAGTGAGTTAGGGGGTCAGCCCCAGCATTTT

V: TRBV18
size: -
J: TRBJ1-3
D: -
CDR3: CASSPNIGISGNTIYF
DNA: TGTGCCAGCTCACCGAATATAGGTATCTCTGGAAACACCATATATTTT

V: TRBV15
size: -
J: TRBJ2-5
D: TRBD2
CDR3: CATSRRMGLAEKETQYF
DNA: TGTGCCACCAGCAGACGGATGGGACTAGCGGAAAAAGAGACCCAGTACTTC

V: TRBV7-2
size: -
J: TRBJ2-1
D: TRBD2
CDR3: CASSRTGTSGRGGNEQFF
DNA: TGTGCCAGCAGTCGAACGGGGACTAGCGGGAGGGGAGGGAATGAGCAGTTCTTC

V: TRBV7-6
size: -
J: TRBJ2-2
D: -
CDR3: CASSSRVDTGELFF
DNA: TGTGCCAGCAGCAGCCGGGTAGATACCGGGGAGCTGTTTTTT

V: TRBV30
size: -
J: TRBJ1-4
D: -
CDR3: CAWSVTINEKLFF
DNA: TGTGCCTGGAGTGTAACGATTAATGAAAAACTGTTTTTT

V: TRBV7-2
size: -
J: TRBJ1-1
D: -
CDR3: CASSAAPMNTEAFF
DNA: TGTGCCAGCAGCGCGGCTCCCATGAACACTGAAGCTTTCTTT

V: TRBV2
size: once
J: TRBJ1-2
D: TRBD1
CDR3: CASILGQGGFYGYTF
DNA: TGTGCCAGCATCCTGGGACAGGGAGGATTCTATGGCTACACCTTC

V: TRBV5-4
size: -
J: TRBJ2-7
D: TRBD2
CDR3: CASSFTSGGTYEQYF
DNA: TGTGCCAGCAGCTTTACTAGCGGGGGAACCTACGAGCAGTACTTC

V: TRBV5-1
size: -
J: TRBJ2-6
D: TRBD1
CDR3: CASSLRTGDSGANVLTF
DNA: TGCGCCAGCAGCTTGAGGACAGGGGACTCTGGGGCCAACGTCCTGACTTTC

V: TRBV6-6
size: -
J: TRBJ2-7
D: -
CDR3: CASREDMFSYEQYF
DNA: TGTGCCAGCAGGGAAGACATGTTTTCCTACGAGCAGTACTTC

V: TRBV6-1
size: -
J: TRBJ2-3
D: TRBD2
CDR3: CASSARGGGRGDTQYF
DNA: TGTGCCAGCAGTGCACGGGGCGGCGGGAGAGGAGATACGCAGTATTTT

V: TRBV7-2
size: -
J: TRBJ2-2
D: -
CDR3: CASSLSPPQGGSNTGELFF
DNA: TGTGCCAGCAGCTTAAGCCCCCCCCAGGGGGGATCGAACACCGGGGAGCTGTTTTTT